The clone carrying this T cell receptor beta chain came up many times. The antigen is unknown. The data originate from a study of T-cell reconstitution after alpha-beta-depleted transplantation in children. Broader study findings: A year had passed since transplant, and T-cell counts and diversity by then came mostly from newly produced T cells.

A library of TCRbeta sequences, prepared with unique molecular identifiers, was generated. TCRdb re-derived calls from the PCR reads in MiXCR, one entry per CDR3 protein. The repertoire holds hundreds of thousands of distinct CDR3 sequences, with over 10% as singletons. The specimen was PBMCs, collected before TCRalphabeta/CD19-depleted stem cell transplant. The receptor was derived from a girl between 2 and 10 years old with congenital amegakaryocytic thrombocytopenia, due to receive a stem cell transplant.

The CDR3 loop is CASRLAGLQETQYF. The CDR3, as DNA: TGTGCCAGCAGACTAGCGGGTTTACAAGAGACCCAGTACTTC. The rearrangement uses TRBV25-1 and TRBJ2-5, with TRBD2 matching over 9 bases. Germline V gene data show CDR1 as MGHDK and CDR2 as SYGVNS. The CDR3 has 14 amino acids. J lost 2 bases, V lost 6 bases, and 4 bases had no gene match. Combining the CDR3 with reference TRBV25-1 and TRBJ2-5 gives the whole variable domain EADIYQTPRYLVIGTGKKITLECSQTMGHDKMYWYQQDPGMELHLIHYSYGVNSTEKGDLSSESTVSRIRTEHFPLTLESARPSHTSQYLCASRLAGLQETQYFGPGTRLLVL.